The 8 T cell receptor beta chains presented below share a single source sample, sequenced in a study of PD-L1 blockade in urothelial cancer. Using immunoSEQ multiplex PCR, the repertoire was profiled, and TCRdb retains in-frame clones only, with some absent. This sample yields some 52,000 clones, of which 84% are seen a single time; about 5.8% belongs to the top ten. The sample in question was PBMCs, obtained around atezolizumab (anti-PD-L1) treatment. The receptors come from a man in his forties with urothelial cancer.

The chain has TRBV4-1 and TRBJ2-7, with 7 bases fitting TRBD2. CDR1 and CDR2 from the germline V gene are MGHRA and YSYEKL. V shed 0 bases and J 2 bases; nucleotides not matched to a gene: 4. The CDR3 runs 15 residues. CDR3 region: CASSQDTSGAYEQYF. The DNA of the CDR3 is TGCGCCAGCAGCCAAGACACAAGCGGGGCCTACGAGCAGTACTTC.

The chain is built from TRBV28 and TRBJ2-4; D not certain. V dropped 5 bases and J dropped 7 bases, with 15 bases sitting between them. Germline V gene data show CDR1 as MDHEN and CDR2 as SYDVKM. CDR3 length: 14 amino acids. The CDR3 DNA reads TGTGCCAGCAGTCCCACCACCCCCCGGAACATTCAGTACTTC. It encodes CASSPTTPRNIQYF.

This clone has just a few counts. The chain uses TRBV27 and TRBJ2-7, with 12 bases aligning to TRBD2. Germline CDR1 MNHEY, CDR2 SMNVEV (reference sequence). The CDR3 contains 14 residues. V shed 7 bases and J 6 bases; nucleotides not matched to a gene: 7. CDR3 in amino acids: CASKTSGRPLEQYF. CDR3 nucleotide sequence: TGTGCCAGCAAGACTAGCGGGAGACCTCTCGAGCAGTACTTC.

The chain uses TRBV6-4 and TRBJ2-3; 12 nucleotides align to TRBD2. V lost 2 bases, J lost 3 bases, and 3 bases stayed unmatched. This CDR3 spans 16 amino acids. The germline V gene encodes CDR1 MRHNA and CDR2 SNTAGT. CDR3 nucleotide sequence: TGTGCCAGCAGTGACACAGGGACTAGCGGGACAGATACGCAGTATTTT. Protein product: CASSDTGTSGTDTQYF.

This clone was seen only a few times. The chain links TRBV7-9 to TRBJ2-7, with TRBD1 as a possible D gene (5 bases). Germline V gives CDR1 SEHNR, CDR2 FQNEAQ (reference sequence). This CDR3 region has 11 residues. Trimming stripped 5 bases from V and 7 bases from J, with 9 bases between. The CDR3 is CASSPAGEQYF. The CDR3, as DNA: TGTGCCAGCAGCCCCGCAGGGGAGCAGTACTTC.

V is TRBV28 and J is TRBJ1-4; 9 nucleotides align to TRBD1. The V gene end was trimmed by 6 bases and the J gene end by 4 bases; junction bases not matched to a gene: 3. CDR1 and CDR2 (germline): MDHEN, SYDVKM. The CDR3 contains 14 residues. CDR3 protein: CASSQTGGNEKLFF. CDR3 nucleotide sequence: TGTGCCAGCAGCCAGACAGGGGGTAATGAAAAACTGTTTTTT. Variable domain in full (rest from reference TRBV28 and TRBJ1-4): DVKVTQSSRYLVKRTGEKVFLECVQDMDHENMFWYRQDPGLGLRLIYFSYDVKMKEKGDIPEGYSVSREKKERFSLILESASTNQTSMYLCASSQTGGNEKLFFGSGTQLSVL.

This clone appeared once. V is TRBV7-8 and J is TRBJ1-5, with a weak D call TRBD1 (6 bases). Germline loops: CDR1 SGHVS, CDR2 FQNEAQ. The length of the CDR3 is 15 residues. Trimming shortened V by 1 base and J by 7 bases, and 14 bases separated the two germline ends. CDR3 bases: TGTGCCAGCAGCTTAGAGGAGGGGGGGAGGCAGCCCCAGCATTTT. This encodes CASSLEEGGRQPQHF.

This chain uses TRBV7-6 with TRBJ1-5; D is ambiguous. The CDR3 extends over 14 amino acids. CDR1 SGHVS and CDR2 FNYEAQ come from the germline V gene. V was cut by 1 base and J by 0 bases, with 4 bases left in between. The DNA of the CDR3 is TGTGCCAGCAGCTTAGGCTATAGCAATCAGCCCCAGCATTTT. It translates to CASSLGYSNQPQHF.